The present TCR beta chain was sequenced within a study of CD8 T cells in ankylosing spondylitis. General observations from the study: Blood of patients with ankylosing spondylitis appeared to be characterized by a TCR beta motif of fewer than 10 highly homologous variants. Reportedly, matched ankylosing spondylitis synovial fluid was significantly enriched for disease-linked clones.

In regard to this clonotype: Its antigen is currently unknown.

After removal of 6 bases from V and 5 bases from J, the junction contained 3 bases not matched to a gene. The CDR3 has 14 amino acids. In germline, CDR1 is SGHTA, CDR2 FQGNSA. Preparation of TCR beta libraries was done by quantitative 5'-RACE with molecular barcodes. TCRdb called the 5' RACE reads again in MiXCR, with one record for every CDR3 protein. The repertoire holds 300,000 to 350,000 distinct CDR3 sequences, with 9.5% to 13% as singletons. This clonotype originated in a female donor with ankylosing spondylitis or in good health (not recorded which). The chain uses TRBV7-2 and TRBJ2-7; 14 bases line up with TRBD2. The sequenced material came from blood, either unsorted or a sorted T cell fraction (not recorded which). DNA of the CDR3: TGTGCCAGCAGTCGACTAGCGGGAGGGAACGAGCAGTACTTC. This encodes CASSRLAGGNEQYF.